The T cell receptor beta chain described here comes from a study of T cell responses to AZD1222 COVID-19 vaccine. The V and J ends lost 2 bases and 0 bases respectively, with 8 bases between them. There are 15 residues in the CDR3. Germline V gene data show CDR1 as SGHDN and CDR2 as FVKESK. Generated by immunoSEQ multiplex PCR, the TCRdb table keeps only in-frame clones and is missing some. Found here are about 82,000 clones, approximately 90% of them singletons; the top ten hold about 5.2%. This clone was observed once. The sample was peripheral blood, taken on day 0 of AZD1222 vaccination. The chain combines TRBV14 with TRBJ1-3; D remains ambiguous. This clonotype originated in an adult in good health. CDR3 sequence: CASSQMSISGNTIYF. CDR3 coding DNA: TGTGCCAGCAGCCAAATGTCGATCTCTGGAAACACCATATATTTT.